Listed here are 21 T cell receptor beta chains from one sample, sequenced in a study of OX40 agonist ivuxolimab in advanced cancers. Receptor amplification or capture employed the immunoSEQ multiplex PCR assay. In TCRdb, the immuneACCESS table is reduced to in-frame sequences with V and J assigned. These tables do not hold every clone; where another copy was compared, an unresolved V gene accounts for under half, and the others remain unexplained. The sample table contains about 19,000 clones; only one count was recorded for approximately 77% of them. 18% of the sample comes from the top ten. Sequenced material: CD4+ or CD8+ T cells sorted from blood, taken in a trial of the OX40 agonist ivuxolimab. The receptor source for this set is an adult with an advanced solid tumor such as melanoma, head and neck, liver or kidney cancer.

The CDR3: CASSYRDRTYEQYF. CDR3 bases: TGTGCCAGCAGTTACCGGGACAGGACCTACGAGCAGTACTTC. The V and J genes are TRBV6-5 and TRBJ2-7, with TRBD1 matching 8 bases. Germline CDR1 is MNHEY and CDR2 is SVGAGI. V lost 2 bases, J lost 2 bases, and 2 bases stayed unmatched. This CDR3 region has 14 residues.

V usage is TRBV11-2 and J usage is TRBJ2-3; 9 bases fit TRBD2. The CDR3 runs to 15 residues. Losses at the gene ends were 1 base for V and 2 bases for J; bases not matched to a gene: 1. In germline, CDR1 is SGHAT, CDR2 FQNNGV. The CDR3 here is CASSLGGLATDTQYF. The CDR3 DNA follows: TGTGCCAGCAGCTTAGGGGGACTAGCCACAGATACGCAGTATTTT.

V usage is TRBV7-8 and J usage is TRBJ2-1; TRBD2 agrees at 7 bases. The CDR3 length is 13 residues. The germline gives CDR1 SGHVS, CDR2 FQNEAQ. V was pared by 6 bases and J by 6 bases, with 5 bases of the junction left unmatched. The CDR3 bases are TGTGCCAGCAGGAAACGCGGGGGCAATGAGCAGTTCTTC. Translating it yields CASRKRGGNEQFF.

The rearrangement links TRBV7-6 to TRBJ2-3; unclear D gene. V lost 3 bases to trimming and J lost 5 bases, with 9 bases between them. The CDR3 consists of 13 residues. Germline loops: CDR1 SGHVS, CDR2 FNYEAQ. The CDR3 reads CASSFQELDTQYF. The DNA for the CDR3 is TGTGCCAGCAGCTTCCAGGAGTTAGATACGCAGTATTTT.

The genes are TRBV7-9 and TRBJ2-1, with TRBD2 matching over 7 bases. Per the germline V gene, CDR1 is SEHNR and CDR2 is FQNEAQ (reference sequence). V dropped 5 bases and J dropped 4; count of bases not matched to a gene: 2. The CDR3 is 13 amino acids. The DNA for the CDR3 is TGTGCCAGCAGCAGCGGGGCGTACAATGAGCAGTTCTTC. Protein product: CASSSGAYNEQFF. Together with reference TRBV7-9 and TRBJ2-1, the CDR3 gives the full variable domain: DTGVSQNPRHKITKRGQNVTFRCDPISEHNRLYWYRQTLGQGPEFLTYFQNEAQLEKSRLLSDRFSAERPKGSFSTLEIQRTEQGDSAMYLCASSSGAYNEQFFGPGTRLTVL.

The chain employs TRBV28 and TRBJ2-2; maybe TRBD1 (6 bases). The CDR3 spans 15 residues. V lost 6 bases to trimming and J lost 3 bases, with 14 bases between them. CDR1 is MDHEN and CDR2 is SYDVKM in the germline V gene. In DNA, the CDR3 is TGTGCCAGCAGCCCCGGACAGTGGGACACCGGGGAGCTGTTTTTT. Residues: CASSPGQWDTGELFF.

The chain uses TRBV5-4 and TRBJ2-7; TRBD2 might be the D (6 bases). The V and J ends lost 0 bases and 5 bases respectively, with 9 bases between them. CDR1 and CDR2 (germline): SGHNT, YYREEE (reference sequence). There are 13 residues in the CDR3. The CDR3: CASSLVSGDEQYF. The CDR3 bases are TGTGCCAGCAGCTTGGTATCGGGGGACGAGCAGTACTTC.

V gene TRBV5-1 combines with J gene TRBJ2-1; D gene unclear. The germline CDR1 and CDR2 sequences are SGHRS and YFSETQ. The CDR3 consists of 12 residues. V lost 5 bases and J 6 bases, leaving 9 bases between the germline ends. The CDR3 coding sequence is TGCGCCAGCAGTGGTGACTCCAATGAGCAGTTCTTC. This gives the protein CASSGDSNEQFF.

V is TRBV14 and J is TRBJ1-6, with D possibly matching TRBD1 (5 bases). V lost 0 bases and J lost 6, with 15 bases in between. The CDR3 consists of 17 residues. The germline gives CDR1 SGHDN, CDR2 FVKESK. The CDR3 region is CASSQDLGPGLNSPLHF. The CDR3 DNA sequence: TGTGCCAGCAGCCAAGATCTTGGGCCAGGGCTTAATTCACCCCTCCACTTT.

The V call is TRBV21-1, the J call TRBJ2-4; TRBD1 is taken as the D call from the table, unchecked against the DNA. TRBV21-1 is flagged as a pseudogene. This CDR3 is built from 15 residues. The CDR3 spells CASSSPGGTKNIQYF. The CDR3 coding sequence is TGTGCCAGCAGCTCTCCAGGGGGAACCAAAAACATTCAGTACTTC.

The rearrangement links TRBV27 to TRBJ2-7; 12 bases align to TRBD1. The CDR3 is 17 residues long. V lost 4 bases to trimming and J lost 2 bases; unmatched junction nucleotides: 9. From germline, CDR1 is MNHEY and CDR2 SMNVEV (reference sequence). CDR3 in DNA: TGTGCCAGCAGTTATCCCCGGGACAGGGGGCAAGCCTACGAGCAGTACTTC. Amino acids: CASSYPRDRGQAYEQYF.

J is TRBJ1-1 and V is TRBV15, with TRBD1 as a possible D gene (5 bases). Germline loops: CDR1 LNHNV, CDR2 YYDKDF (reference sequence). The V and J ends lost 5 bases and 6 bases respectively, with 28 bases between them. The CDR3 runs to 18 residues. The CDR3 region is CATSPRGTPGLGPAEAFF. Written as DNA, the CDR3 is TGTGCCACCAGCCCCCGAGGCACCCCAGGGTTAGGTCCCGCTGAAGCTTTCTTT.

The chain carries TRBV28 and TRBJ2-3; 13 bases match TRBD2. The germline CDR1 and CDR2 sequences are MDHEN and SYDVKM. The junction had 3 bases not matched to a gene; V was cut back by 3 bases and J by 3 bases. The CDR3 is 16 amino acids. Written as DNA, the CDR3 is TGTGCCAGCAGTTTGGGACTAGCGGGATTAACAGATACGCAGTATTTT. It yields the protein CASSLGLAGLTDTQYF.

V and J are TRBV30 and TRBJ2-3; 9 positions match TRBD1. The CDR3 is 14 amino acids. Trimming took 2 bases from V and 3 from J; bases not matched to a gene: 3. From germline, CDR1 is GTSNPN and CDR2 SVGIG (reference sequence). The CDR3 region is CAWSWDRATDTQYF. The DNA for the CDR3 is TGTGCCTGGAGTTGGGACAGGGCGACAGATACGCAGTATTTT.

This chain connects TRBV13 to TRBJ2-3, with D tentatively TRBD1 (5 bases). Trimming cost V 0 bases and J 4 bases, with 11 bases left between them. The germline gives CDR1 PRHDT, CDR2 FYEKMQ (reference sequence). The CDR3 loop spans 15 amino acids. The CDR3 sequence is CASSLGQGRPDTQYF. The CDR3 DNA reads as TGTGCCAGCAGCTTAGGCCAGGGAAGGCCAGATACGCAGTATTTT.

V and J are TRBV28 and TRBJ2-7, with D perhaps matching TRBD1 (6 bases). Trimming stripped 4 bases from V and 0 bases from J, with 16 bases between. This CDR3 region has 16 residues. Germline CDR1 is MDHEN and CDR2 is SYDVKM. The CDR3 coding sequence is TGTGCCAGCAGTTCATCAGCGGACAGATCCTCCTACGAGCAGTACTTC. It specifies CASSSSADRSSYEQYF.

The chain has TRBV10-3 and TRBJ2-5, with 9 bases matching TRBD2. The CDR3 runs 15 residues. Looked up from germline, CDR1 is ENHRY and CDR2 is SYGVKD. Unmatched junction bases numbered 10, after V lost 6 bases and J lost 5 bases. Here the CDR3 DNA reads TGTGCCATCAGCTACCTAGCGGGGCCGGCGGAGACCCAGTACTTC. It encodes CAISYLAGPAETQYF.

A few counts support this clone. CDR3 in amino acids: CASSTNEKLFF. As DNA, the CDR3 is TGTGCCAGCAGCACGAATGAAAAACTGTTTTTT. The V and J genes are TRBV7-2 and TRBJ1-4; D not resolved. Trimming stripped 5 bases from V and 5 bases from J, with 3 bases between. Germline V gives CDR1 SGHTA, CDR2 FQGNSA. The CDR3 is 11 amino acids.

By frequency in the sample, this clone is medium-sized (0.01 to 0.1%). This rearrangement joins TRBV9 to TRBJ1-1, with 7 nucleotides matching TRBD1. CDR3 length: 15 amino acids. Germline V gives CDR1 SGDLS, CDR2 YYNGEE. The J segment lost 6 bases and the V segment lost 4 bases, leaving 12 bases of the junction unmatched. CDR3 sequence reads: CASSSGQSLSSEAFF. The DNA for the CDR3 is TGTGCCAGCAGCTCGGGACAGAGCTTAAGCTCTGAAGCTTTCTTT.

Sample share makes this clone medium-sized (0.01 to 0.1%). In nucleotides, the CDR3 is TGTGCCAGCAGTGCCTCGGGGTATGGCTACACCTTC. Translation: CASSASGYGYTF. This chain joins TRBV2 and TRBJ1-2, with unresolved D. Trimming cost V 4 bases and J 5 bases, with 8 bases left between them. There are 12 residues in the CDR3. Germline values: CDR1 SNHLY, CDR2 FYNNEI.

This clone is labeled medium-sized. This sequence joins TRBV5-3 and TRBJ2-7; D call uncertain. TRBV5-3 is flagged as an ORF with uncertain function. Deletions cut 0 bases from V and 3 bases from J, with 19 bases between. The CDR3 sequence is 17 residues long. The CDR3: CARSLATSEGSDYEQYF. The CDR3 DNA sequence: TGTGCCAGAAGCTTGGCCACATCAGAAGGTTCCGACTACGAGCAGTACTTC.